This TCR beta chain derives from a study of T cells in narcolepsy. On this clone: Antigen unknown.

Study-wide results and limits: HCRT-specific and TRIB2-specific autoreactive clonotypes appeared among same-patient CSF and blood CD4+ clonotypes.

The method was immunoSEQ multiplex PCR; TCRdb's version includes in-frame clones alone and lacks a portion of them. The sample has tens of thousands of clones; roughly four fifths are singletons. Germline V CDR1 and CDR2: SGHAT, FQNNGV. V shed 6 bases and J 6 bases; nucleotides not matched to a gene: 9. The CDR3 consists of 15 residues. V gene TRBV11-2 combines with J gene TRBJ2-7; 12 bases match TRBD1. The sample consisted of memory (CD45RA-) CD4+ T cells from blood. This receptor was obtained from a human donor in good health. The CDR3 sequence: CASRRPGTGGTEQYF. The CDR3 coding sequence is TGTGCCAGCAGGCGCCCCGGGACAGGGGGCACCGAGCAGTACTTC.